This TCR beta chain is from a study of blood T cells in healthy people across ages. This CDR3 region has 14 residues. Germline V gives CDR1 SGHTA, CDR2 FQGNSA. Trimming removed 1 base at V and 6 bases at J, with 10 bases between. The authors ran a second PCR of roughly 6 to 12 cycles using a sample-barcoded 5' primer and a J-beta primer mix. In TCRdb, the 5' RACE reads were re-called with MiXCR into one record per CDR3 protein. The sample lists about 1.6 million distinct CDR3 sequences; around 36% were seen once. The chain joins TRBV7-2 to TRBJ1-5; a possible D gene is TRBD1 (6 bases). Input material: blood. This clonotype was sampled from a woman younger than 45 in good health. The CDR3 region is CASSLEQGGQPQHF. The CDR3 DNA reads as TGTGCCAGCAGCTTAGAACAGGGAGGTCAGCCCCAGCATTTT.